This TCR beta chain is from a study of blood T cell repertoires in COVID-19. Trimming removed 6 bases at V and 8 bases at J, with 13 bases between. Per germline, CDR1 DFQATT and CDR2 SNEGSKA (reference sequence). CDR3 size: 11 residues. TCRdb's copy holds only in-frame clones and misses some; the assay was immunoSEQ multiplex PCR. This table holds roughly 180,000 clones, about four fifths found once. The sequenced sample consisted of peripheral blood. The source is a woman in her thirties or forties with COVID-19, enrolled during active disease. The chain combines TRBV20-1 with TRBJ1-2; no clear D gene. The CDR3 loop reads CSAGREGGYTF. In DNA form, the CDR3 reads TGCAGTGCGGGGAGGGAAGGCGGCTACACCTTC.